These 5 T cell receptor beta chains share one sample of origin, sequenced in a study of blood T cell repertoires in COVID-19. Here immunoSEQ multiplex PCR was the method, and the copy in TCRdb shows in-frame clones only, minus some. The sample consists of tens of thousands of clones, roughly 86% of them appearing once. What was sequenced was peripheral blood. These receptors all stem from a man over 45 with active or convalescent COVID-19.

V usage is TRBV3-1 (or the pseudogene TRBV3-2) and J usage is TRBJ2-5; D is unclear. The CDR3 has 12 residues. CDR1 and CDR2 (germline): LGHDT, YNNKEL (reference sequence). The V end was cut by 1 base, the J end by 6 bases, with 6 bases between. This CDR3 is CASSQVSKTQYF. The CDR3 nucleotides are TGTGCCAGCAGCCAAGTTAGTAAGACCCAGTACTTC.

This chain connects TRBV6-5 to TRBJ2-1; 9 nucleotides line up with TRBD1. This CDR3 region has 15 residues. The germline gives CDR1 MNHEY, CDR2 SVGAGI. The ends lost 5 bases at V and 5 bases at J; junction bases unmatched: 7. In nucleotides, the CDR3 is TGTGCCAGCAGTCACACGAGACAGGGGGACAATGAGCAGTTCTTC. This translates into CASSHTRQGDNEQFF.

In its sample, this clone was seen once. This rearrangement joins TRBV7-8 to TRBJ2-2, with TRBD1 identical over 8 bases. Germline CDR1 reads SGHVS; CDR2 reads FQNEAQ. Germline trimming cut 1 base from V and 5 bases from J; bases unmatched to any gene: 3. The CDR3 totals 15 residues. CDR3 bases: TGTGCCAGCAGCTTAGGGACAGGGTGGACCGGGGAGCTGTTTTTT. This encodes CASSLGTGWTGELFF.

The chain employs TRBV7-9 and TRBJ2-5; 8 bases agree with TRBD2. V shed 1 base and J 4 bases; nucleotides not matched to a gene: 11. Germline-derived CDR1 and CDR2 are SEHNR and FQNEAQ (reference sequence). The CDR3 is made up of 17 amino acids. The CDR3 spells CASSLVGSGAEGETQYF. DNA for the CDR3: TGTGCCAGCAGCTTAGTCGGTAGCGGGGCCGAGGGAGAGACCCAGTACTTC.

Here the CDR3 DNA reads TGCGCCAGCAGCCAAGTAGGACTGAGCAATCAGCCCCAGCATTTT. Translated, it gives CASSQVGLSNQPQHF. The V gene is TRBV4-1, the J gene TRBJ1-5; D not certain. The CDR3 is 15 residues long. V was trimmed by 1 base and J by 1 base, leaving 8 bases between them. Germline V gives CDR1 MGHRA, CDR2 YSYEKL.